Listed below are T cell receptor beta chains from one sample, sequenced in a study of CD8 T cells in ankylosing spondylitis. A single record per CDR3 protein comes from TCRdb applying MiXCR to the 5' RACE reads. The sample carries roughly 180,000 distinct CDR3 sequences, 9.8% recorded once. Sequenced: blood, either unsorted or a sorted T cell fraction (not recorded which). Receptors originate from a female donor with ankylosing spondylitis or in good health (not recorded which). CDR3s include the opening cysteine and the closing phenylalanine or tryptophan. The D gene is left open where the match is weak. Size is stated for part of the rows, as once, few or many counts, or as a class when the clone is expanded.

clone_size: few
j_call: TRBJ1-3
d_call: -
v_call: TRBV28
cdr3_nt: TGTGCCAGCAGTTTCCCCGGGAGGGGAAACACCATATATTTT
cdr3_aa: CASSFPGRGNTIYF

clone_size: many
j_call: TRBJ2-7
d_call: -
v_call: TRBV7-9
cdr3_nt: TGTGCCAGCAGCTTGTTGGACTCGGCCTACGAGCAGTACTTC
cdr3_aa: CASSLLDSAYEQYF

clone_size: many
j_call: TRBJ2-3
d_call: TRBD2
v_call: TRBV13
cdr3_nt: TGTGCCAGCAGCTTATTCGGGGAGGGGACAGATACGCAGTATTTT
cdr3_aa: CASSLFGEGTDTQYF

clone_size: many
j_call: TRBJ2-1
d_call: TRBD2
v_call: TRBV5-1
cdr3_nt: TGCGCCAGCAGCTTGGGGGATAGCGGGCCCTACAATGAGCAGTTCTTC
cdr3_aa: CASSLGDSGPYNEQFF

clone_size: few
j_call: TRBJ2-6
d_call: -
v_call: TRBV7-3
cdr3_nt: TGTGCCAGCAGCTTGGACAGTGCTGGGGCCAACGTCCTGACTTTC
cdr3_aa: CASSLDSAGANVLTF

clone_size: many
j_call: TRBJ2-1
d_call: -
v_call: TRBV20-1
cdr3_nt: TGCAGTGCCGACGCAACGAAGCCGGTTAGTGGGAATGAGCAGTTCTTC
cdr3_aa: CSADATKPVSGNEQFF

clone_size: -
j_call: TRBJ2-5
d_call: -
v_call: TRBV4-1
cdr3_nt: TGCGCCAGCAGCCAAGAGGGGACCCAGTACTTC
cdr3_aa: CASSQEGTQYF

clone_size: few
j_call: TRBJ2-5
d_call: -
v_call: TRBV4-1
cdr3_nt: TGCGCCAGCAGCCACCACGGGGAGACCCAGTACTTC
cdr3_aa: CASSHHGETQYF

clone_size: few
j_call: TRBJ2-5
d_call: TRBD2
v_call: TRBV2
cdr3_nt: TGTGCCAGCAGTAGGGTCCAGCGGGGCCAAGAGACCCAGTACTTC
cdr3_aa: CASSRVQRGQETQYF

clone_size: few
j_call: TRBJ2-1
d_call: -
v_call: TRBV10-2
cdr3_nt: TGCGCCACCTCTCAGGAGGAAGGCTACAATGAGCAGTTCTTC
cdr3_aa: CATSQEEGYNEQFF

clone_size: few
j_call: TRBJ2-3
d_call: TRBD2
v_call: TRBV5-4
cdr3_nt: TGTGCCAGCAGCCCCCAACCGGGAGGATACGATACGCAGTATTTT
cdr3_aa: CASSPQPGGYDTQYF

clone_size: many
j_call: TRBJ2-7
d_call: -
v_call: TRBV7-9
cdr3_nt: TGTGCCAGCAGCTTCGGGCCAAACGAGCAGTACTTC
cdr3_aa: CASSFGPNEQYF

clone_size: many
j_call: TRBJ2-2
d_call: -
v_call: TRBV24-1
cdr3_nt: TGTGCCACCAGCTTGGCCGGGGAGCTGTTTTTT
cdr3_aa: CATSLAGELFF

clone_size: many
j_call: TRBJ1-2
d_call: TRBD1
v_call: TRBV9
cdr3_nt: TGTGCCAGCAGCTACCAGGGGGATGGCTACACCTTC
cdr3_aa: CASSYQGDGYTF

clone_size: -
j_call: TRBJ2-7
d_call: TRBD1
v_call: TRBV11-2
cdr3_nt: TGTGCCAGCAGCTTTGGGACAGCTGCCTACGAGCAGTACTTC
cdr3_aa: CASSFGTAAYEQYF

clone_size: few
j_call: TRBJ2-1
d_call: TRBD2
v_call: TRBV3-1
cdr3_nt: TGTGCCAGCAGCGGCGCTAGCGGGAGGAAATACAATGAGCAGTTCTTC
cdr3_aa: CASSGASGRKYNEQFF

clone_size: many
j_call: TRBJ1-2
d_call: TRBD1
v_call: TRBV12-3/TRBV12-4
cdr3_nt: TGTGCCAGCAGTTTGACAGGGATTTATGGCTACACCTTC
cdr3_aa: CASSLTGIYGYTF

clone_size: -
j_call: TRBJ1-1
d_call: -
v_call: TRBV6-2/TRBV6-3
cdr3_nt: TGTGCCAGCAGTTACCCCTACGGGGGCCAGAACACTGAAGCTTTCTTT
cdr3_aa: CASSYPYGGQNTEAFF

clone_size: few
j_call: TRBJ1-3
d_call: -
v_call: TRBV25-1
cdr3_nt: TGTGCCAGCAGTGAATTCGCGGGAGACTCTGGAAACACCATATATTTT
cdr3_aa: CASSEFAGDSGNTIYF

clone_size: -
j_call: TRBJ2-1
d_call: -
v_call: TRBV12-5
cdr3_nt: TGTGCTAGTGGTCTGGTACAGGGCGGGCCTTACAATGAGCAGTTCTTC
cdr3_aa: CASGLVQGGPYNEQFF

clone_size: -
j_call: TRBJ2-1
d_call: TRBD2
v_call: TRBV20-1
cdr3_nt: TGCAGTGCCCCCCCAGAAGTGTCCCCGGGAGGCAATGAGCAGTTCTTC
cdr3_aa: CSAPPEVSPGGNEQFF

clone_size: few
j_call: TRBJ2-7
d_call: -
v_call: TRBV20-1
cdr3_nt: TGCAGTGCTAGAGTACCGGGCACCTACGAGCAGTACTTC
cdr3_aa: CSARVPGTYEQYF

clone_size: -
j_call: TRBJ2-1
d_call: -
v_call: TRBV11-3
cdr3_nt: TGTGCCAGCAGCCCCCTACGGGGGGCCGCTTACAATGAGCAGTTCTTC
cdr3_aa: CASSPLRGAAYNEQFF

clone_size: -
j_call: TRBJ2-1
d_call: -
v_call: TRBV24-1
cdr3_nt: TGTGCCACCAGTGATTCCCCTAGCTCTGAGCAGTTCTTC
cdr3_aa: CATSDSPSSEQFF

clone_size: many
j_call: TRBJ2-3
d_call: TRBD2
v_call: TRBV24-1
cdr3_nt: TGTGCCACCAGTGACTTAGCGGGAGTGGACACAGATACGCAGTATTTT
cdr3_aa: CATSDLAGVDTDTQYF

clone_size: many
j_call: TRBJ2-7
d_call: TRBD1
v_call: TRBV7-2
cdr3_nt: TGTGCCAGCAGCTTAGGAGTAGGGACAGGGCCCTCCTACGAGCAGTACTTC
cdr3_aa: CASSLGVGTGPSYEQYF

clone_size: -
j_call: TRBJ2-1
d_call: -
v_call: TRBV25-1
cdr3_nt: TGTGCCAGCAGTGAATTATACAGGTCCGCCAGTACCCCCAATGAGCAGTTCTTC
cdr3_aa: CASSELYRSASTPNEQFF

clone_size: few
j_call: TRBJ2-1
d_call: TRBD2
v_call: TRBV4-1
cdr3_nt: TGCGCCAGCAGACCCCCGGGGGGGGCCTACAATGAGCAGTTCTTC
cdr3_aa: CASRPPGGAYNEQFF

clone_size: few
j_call: TRBJ2-3
d_call: -
v_call: TRBV6-2/TRBV6-3
cdr3_nt: TGTGCCAGCGGGGATGCAGATACGCAGTATTTT
cdr3_aa: CASGDADTQYF

clone_size: -
j_call: TRBJ1-1
d_call: TRBD1
v_call: TRBV12-3/TRBV12-4
cdr3_nt: TGTGCCAGCAGTTTAGAGTACAGGGGGACAGCTTTCTTT
cdr3_aa: CASSLEYRGTAFF

clone_size: few
j_call: TRBJ2-3
d_call: TRBD2
v_call: TRBV27
cdr3_nt: TGTGCCAGCAGTATTCTAGCGGGGGTTAGCACAGATACGCAGTATTTT
cdr3_aa: CASSILAGVSTDTQYF

clone_size: -
j_call: TRBJ2-1
d_call: TRBD2
v_call: TRBV9
cdr3_nt: TGTGCCAGCAGCGTTGTTTCTAGCGGGAGGGCAGATGAGGAGTTCTTC
cdr3_aa: CASSVVSSGRADEEFF

clone_size: many
j_call: TRBJ1-2
d_call: -
v_call: TRBV20-1
cdr3_nt: TGCAGTGCAGACGACAGATATGGCTACACCTTC
cdr3_aa: CSADDRYGYTF

clone_size: -
j_call: TRBJ2-1
d_call: TRBD2
v_call: TRBV9
cdr3_nt: TGTGCCAGCAGCGTAGGAGGGGCGGGAGTTGGTAATGAGCAGTTCTTC
cdr3_aa: CASSVGGAGVGNEQFF

clone_size: few
j_call: TRBJ2-7
d_call: -
v_call: TRBV2
cdr3_nt: TGTGCCAGCAGTGAAAGTGGGATTGACGAGCAGTACTTC
cdr3_aa: CASSESGIDEQYF

clone_size: few
j_call: TRBJ2-7
d_call: TRBD1
v_call: TRBV11-2
cdr3_nt: TGTGCCAGCAGCTTATCGACAGGGGGCGGCTACGAGCAGTACTTC
cdr3_aa: CASSLSTGGGYEQYF

clone_size: many
j_call: TRBJ2-3
d_call: -
v_call: TRBV24-1
cdr3_nt: TGTGCCACCAGTGATAAATTGGAGATGGATACGCAGTATTTT
cdr3_aa: CATSDKLEMDTQYF

clone_size: -
j_call: TRBJ2-7
d_call: TRBD2
v_call: TRBV25-1
cdr3_nt: TGTGCCAGCAGTGAATGTGGGACTAGCGGCAGCTTTAAGTCCTGCGAGCAGTACTTC
cdr3_aa: CASSECGTSGSFKSCEQYF